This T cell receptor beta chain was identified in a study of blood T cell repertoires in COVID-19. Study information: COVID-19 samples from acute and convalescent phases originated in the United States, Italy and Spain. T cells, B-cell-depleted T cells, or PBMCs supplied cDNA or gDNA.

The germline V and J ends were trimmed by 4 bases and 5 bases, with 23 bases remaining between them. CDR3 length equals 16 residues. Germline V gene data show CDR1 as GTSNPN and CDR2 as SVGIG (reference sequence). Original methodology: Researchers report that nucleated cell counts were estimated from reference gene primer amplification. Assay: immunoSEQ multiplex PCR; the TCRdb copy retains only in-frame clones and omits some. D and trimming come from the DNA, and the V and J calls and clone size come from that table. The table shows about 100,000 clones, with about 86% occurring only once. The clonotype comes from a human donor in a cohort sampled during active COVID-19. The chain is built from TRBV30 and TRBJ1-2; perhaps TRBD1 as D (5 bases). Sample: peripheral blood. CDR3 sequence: CAWTAPGGGVWYGYTF. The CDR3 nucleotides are TGTGCCTGGACCGCGCCCGGGGGAGGAGTTTGGTATGGCTACACCTTC.